This T cell receptor beta chain was recorded in a study of T-cell memory formation after mild COVID-19. Study context: The two donors had largely donor-specific TCR clusters.

Study-wide results and limits: Pre-infection memory held some responding clones, suggesting pre-existing cross-reactive T cells responded. The CD4+ clones that contracted clustered mainly within CM and EM, and the CD8+ clones concentrated in EMRA.

This clonotype was seen more than once but under ten times. Its antigen is not identified. A junction boundary mismatches the germline segment, possibly from a read error. A single record per CDR3 protein comes from TCRdb applying MiXCR to the 5' RACE reads. The data show 150,000 or so distinct CDR3 sequences, 20% to 25% seen once. CDR1 MNHEY and CDR2 SMNVEV come from the germline V gene (reference sequence). The CDR3 sequence is 16 residues long. The chain couples TRBV27 to TRBJ2-2; the D gene is possibly TRBD1 (6 bases). The specimen was PBMCs or a T cell subset sorted from them (not recorded which). The sequence came from an adult woman who had mild COVID-19 (a few samples of this study predate the infection). Cell type and time point are not known. CDR3 region: CASSLSGTSNTGELFF. The CDR3 nucleotides are TGTGCCAGCAGTCTATCCGGGACATCGAACACCGGGGAGCTGTTTTTT.